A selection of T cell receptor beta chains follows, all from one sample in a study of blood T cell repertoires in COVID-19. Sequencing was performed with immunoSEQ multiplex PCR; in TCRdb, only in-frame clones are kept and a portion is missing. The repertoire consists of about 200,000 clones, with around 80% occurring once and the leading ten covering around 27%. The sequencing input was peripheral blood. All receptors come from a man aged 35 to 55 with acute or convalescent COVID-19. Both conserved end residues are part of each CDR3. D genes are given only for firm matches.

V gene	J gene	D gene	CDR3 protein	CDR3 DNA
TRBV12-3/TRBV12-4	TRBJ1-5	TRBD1	CASSGDRVQPQHF	TGTGCCAGCAGTGGGGACAGGGTTCAGCCCCAGCATTTT
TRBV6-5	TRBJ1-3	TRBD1	CASARTGSGNTIYF	TGTGCCAGCGCCCGGACAGGGTCTGGAAACACCATATATTTT
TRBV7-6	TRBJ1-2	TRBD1	CASSPSDRGNYGYTF	TGTGCCAGCAGCCCGAGCGACAGGGGTAACTATGGCTACACCTTC
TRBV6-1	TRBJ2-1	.	CASSEVASSYNEQFF	TGTGCCAGCAGTGAAGTAGCAAGCTCCTACAATGAGCAGTTCTTC
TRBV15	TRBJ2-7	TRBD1	CATSRGDTTGSYEQYF	TGTGCCACCAGCAGGGGCGACACGACAGGGTCCTACGAGCAGTACTTC
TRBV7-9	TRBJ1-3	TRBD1	CASSLDRGTGNTIYF	TGTGCCAGCAGCCTTGACAGGGGCACTGGAAACACCATATATTTT
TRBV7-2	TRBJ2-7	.	CASSFGTLDEQYF	TGTGCCAGCAGCTTCGGGACACTCGACGAGCAGTACTTC
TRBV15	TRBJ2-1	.	CATSRGLAGISYNEQFF	TGTGCCACCAGCAGAGGTCTCGCCGGGATAAGCTACAATGAGCAGTTCTTC
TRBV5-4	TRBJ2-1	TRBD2	CASSSGGGGSYNEQFF	TGTGCCAGCAGCTCCGGGGGGGGTGGGTCCTACAATGAGCAGTTCTTC
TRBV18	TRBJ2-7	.	CASSPQTRGTGEQYF	TGTGCCAGCTCACCGCAGACACGGGGAACGGGGGAGCAGTACTTC
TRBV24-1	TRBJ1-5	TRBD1	CATSDSPLLTGRNQPQHF	TGTGCCACCAGTGATTCTCCGCTGCTGACAGGGCGCAATCAGCCCCAGCATTTT
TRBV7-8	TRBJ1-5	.	CASSLAESSNQPQHF	TGTGCCAGCAGCTTAGCGGAGAGTAGCAATCAGCCCCAGCATTTT
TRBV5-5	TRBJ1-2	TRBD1	CASSLAQGAYGYTF	TGTGCCAGCAGCTTAGCACAGGGGGCCTATGGCTACACCTTC
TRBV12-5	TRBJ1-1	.	CASGLGGDTEAFF	TGTGCTAGTGGTTTGGGGGGGGACACTGAAGCTTTCTTT
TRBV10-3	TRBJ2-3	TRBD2	CAISELRTSGVDTQYF	TGTGCCATCAGTGAGTTAAGGACTAGCGGGGTAGATACGCAGTATTTT
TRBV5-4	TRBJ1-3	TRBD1	CASSLDRGSGNTIYF	TGTGCCAGCAGCTTGGACAGGGGCTCTGGAAACACCATATATTTT
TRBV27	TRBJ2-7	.	CASSVKRPGPGLYEQYF	TGTGCCAGCAGTGTAAAACGTCCAGGGCCTGGGCTCTACGAGCAGTACTTC
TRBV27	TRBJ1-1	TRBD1	CASSSDRGPIMNTEAFF	TGTGCCAGCAGTTCGGACAGGGGACCAATCATGAACACTGAAGCTTTCTTT
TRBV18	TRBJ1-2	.	CASSPIDGLNYGYTF	TGTGCCAGCTCACCTATAGACGGGTTGAACTATGGCTACACCTTC
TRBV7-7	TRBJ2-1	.	CASSLASGPYNEQFF	TGTGCCAGCAGCTTAGCGAGCGGGCCCTACAATGAGCAGTTCTTC
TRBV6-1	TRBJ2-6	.	CASSEVLGFGAGVLTF	TGTGCCAGCAGTGAAGTGTTGGGTTTTGGGGCAGGGGTCCTGACTTTC
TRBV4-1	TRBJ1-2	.	CASRYGERSSNYGYTF	TGCGCCAGCCGTTACGGAGAAAGGTCCTCTAACTATGGCTACACCTTC
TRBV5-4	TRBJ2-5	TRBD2	CASSSQSGSLETQYF	TGTGCCAGCAGCTCCCAAAGCGGGAGTTTAGAGACCCAGTACTTC
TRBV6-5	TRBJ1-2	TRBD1	CASSFQPGQGYGYTF	TGTGCCAGCAGTTTTCAACCGGGACAGGGCTATGGCTACACCTTC
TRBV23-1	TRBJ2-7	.	CASSRRSVNSSYEQYF	TGCGCCAGCAGTCGACGGTCGGTCAACAGCTCCTACGAGCAGTACTTC
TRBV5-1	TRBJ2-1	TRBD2	CASSSSGTSRNEQFF	TGCGCCAGCAGCTCATCCGGGACTAGTCGGAATGAGCAGTTCTTC
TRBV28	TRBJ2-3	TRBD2	CASSHVGLAGLLNTDTQYF	TGTGCCAGCAGTCACGTGGGACTAGCGGGACTTCTCAACACAGATACGCAGTATTTT
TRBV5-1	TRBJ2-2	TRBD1	CASSFRDRATGELFF	TGCGCCAGCAGCTTTAGGGACAGGGCGACCGGGGAGCTGTTTTTT
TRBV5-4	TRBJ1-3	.	CASSSGIMDGNTIYF	TGTGCCAGCAGCTCCGGGATCATGGACGGAAACACCATATATTTT
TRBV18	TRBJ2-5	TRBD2	CASSPRAGGLETQYF	TGTGCCAGCTCGCCCAGAGCGGGGGGCCTTGAGACCCAGTACTTC
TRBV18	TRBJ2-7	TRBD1	CASSPILGTGEAEQYF	TGTGCCAGCTCACCCATCTTGGGGACAGGGGAGGCCGAGCAGTACTTC
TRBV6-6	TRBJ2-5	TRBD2	CASSHPGLGGETQYF	TGTGCCAGCAGCCATCCGGGACTAGGAGGAGAGACCCAGTACTTC
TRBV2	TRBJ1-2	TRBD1	CASSVDRGMGYTF	TGTGCCAGCAGCGTAGACAGGGGTATGGGCTACACCTTC
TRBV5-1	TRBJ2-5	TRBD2	CASSTASPEAGPKDF	TGCGCCAGCAGTACAGCTAGTCCCGAAGCGGGGCCGAAGGACTTC
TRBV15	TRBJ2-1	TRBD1	CATSTGTGFDNEQFF	TGTGCCACCAGCACAGGGACAGGGTTCGACAATGAGCAGTTCTTC
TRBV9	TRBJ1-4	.	CASSEGDGSREKLFF	TGTGCCAGCAGTGAGGGCGATGGTTCTAGGGAAAAACTGTTTTTT
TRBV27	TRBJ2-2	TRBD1	CASNLQGATGELFF	TGTGCCAGCAATTTACAGGGGGCCACCGGGGAGCTGTTTTTT
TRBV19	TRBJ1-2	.	CASSIHREGYTF	TGTGCCAGTAGTATCCACAGGGAAGGCTACACCTTC
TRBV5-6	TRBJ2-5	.	CASSILAEQETQYF	TGTGCCAGCAGCATTCTCGCCGAGCAAGAGACCCAGTACTTC
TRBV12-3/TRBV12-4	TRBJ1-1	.	CASSLERNTEAFF	TGTGCCAGCAGTTTAGAGAGGAACACTGAAGCTTTCTTT